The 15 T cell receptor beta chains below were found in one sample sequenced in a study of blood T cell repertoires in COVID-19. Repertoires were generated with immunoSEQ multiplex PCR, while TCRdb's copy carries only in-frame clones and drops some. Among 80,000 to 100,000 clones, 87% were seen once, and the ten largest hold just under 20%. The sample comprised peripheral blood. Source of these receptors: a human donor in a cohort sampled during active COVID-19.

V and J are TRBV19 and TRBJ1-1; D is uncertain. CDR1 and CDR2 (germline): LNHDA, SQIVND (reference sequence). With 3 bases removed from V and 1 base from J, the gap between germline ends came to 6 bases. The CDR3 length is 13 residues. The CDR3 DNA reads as TGTGCCAGTAGTATCAGTTCGAACACTGAAGCTTTCTTT. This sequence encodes CASSISSNTEAFF. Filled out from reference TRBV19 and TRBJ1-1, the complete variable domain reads DGGITQSPKYLFRKEGQNVTLSCEQNLNHDAMYWYRQDPGQGLRLIYYSQIVNDFQKGDIAEGYSVSREKKESFPLTVTSAQKNPTAFYLCASSISSNTEAFFGQGTRLTVV.

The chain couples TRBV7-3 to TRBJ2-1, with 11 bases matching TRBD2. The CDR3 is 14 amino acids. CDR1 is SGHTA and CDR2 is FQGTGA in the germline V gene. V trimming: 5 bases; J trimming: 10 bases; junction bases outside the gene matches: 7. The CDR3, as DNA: TGTGCCAGCAGCGGCGGGACTAGCGGAGGCGAGCAGTTCTTC. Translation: CASSGGTSGGEQFF.

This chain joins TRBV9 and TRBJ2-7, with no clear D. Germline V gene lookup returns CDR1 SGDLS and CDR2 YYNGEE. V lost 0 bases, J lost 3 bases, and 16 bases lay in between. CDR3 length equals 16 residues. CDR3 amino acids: CASSVGLLSSRYEQYF. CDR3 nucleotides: TGTGCCAGCAGCGTAGGTTTACTATCCTCCCGCTACGAGCAGTACTTC.

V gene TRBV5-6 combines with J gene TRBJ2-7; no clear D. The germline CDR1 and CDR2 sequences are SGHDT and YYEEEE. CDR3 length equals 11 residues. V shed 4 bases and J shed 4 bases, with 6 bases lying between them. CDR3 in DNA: TGTGCCAGCAGCCAGGCATACGAGCAGTACTTC. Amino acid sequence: CASSQAYEQYF.

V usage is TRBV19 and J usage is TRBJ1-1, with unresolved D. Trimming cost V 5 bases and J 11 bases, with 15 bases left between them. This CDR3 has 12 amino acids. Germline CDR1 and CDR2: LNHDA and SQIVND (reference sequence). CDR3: CASSPRSAGAFF. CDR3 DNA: TGTGCCAGTAGTCCGCGTTCCGCGGGGGCTTTCTTT.

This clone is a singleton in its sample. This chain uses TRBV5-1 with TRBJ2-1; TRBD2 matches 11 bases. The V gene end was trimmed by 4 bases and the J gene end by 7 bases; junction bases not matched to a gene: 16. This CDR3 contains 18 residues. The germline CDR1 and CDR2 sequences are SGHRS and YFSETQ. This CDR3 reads CASSPIRTSGSSRNEQFF. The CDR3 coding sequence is TGCGCCAGCAGCCCGATCCGGACTAGCGGGTCCTCAAGGAATGAGCAGTTCTTC.

The CDR3 nucleotides read TGCAGTGCTAGTGCACAGGGGGATATGAAACTGTTTTTT. Protein: CSASAQGDMKLFF. The gene calls are TRBV20-1 and TRBJ1-4; 8 bases line up with TRBD1. The V gene's germline CDR1 is DFQATT and CDR2 SNEGSKA (reference sequence). The CDR3 spans 13 residues. V lost 3 bases and J lost 11; bases outside the gene matches: 8.

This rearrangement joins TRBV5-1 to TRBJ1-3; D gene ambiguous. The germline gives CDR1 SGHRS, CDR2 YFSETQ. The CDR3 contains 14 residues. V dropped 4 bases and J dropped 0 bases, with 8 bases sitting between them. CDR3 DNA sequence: TGCGCCAGCAGCGCCCGGGACTCTGGAAACACCATATATTTT. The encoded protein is CASSARDSGNTIYF.

The CDR3 DNA reads TGTGCCAGCAGCCACCCGACTAGCGGGAGTTACGAGCAGTACTTC. Encoded protein: CASSHPTSGSYEQYF. The J gene is TRBJ2-7, the V gene TRBV3-1 (or the pseudogene TRBV3-2), with 12 bases lining up with TRBD2. V trimming: 3 bases; J trimming: 4 bases; junction bases outside the gene matches: 4. The CDR3 extends over 15 amino acids. Germline assignment: CDR1 LGHDT and CDR2 YNNKEL (reference sequence).

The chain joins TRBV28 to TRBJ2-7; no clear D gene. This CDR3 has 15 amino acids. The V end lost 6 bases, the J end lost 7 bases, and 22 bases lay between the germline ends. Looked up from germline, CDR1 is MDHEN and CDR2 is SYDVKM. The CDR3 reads CASSLDSPVSVEQYF. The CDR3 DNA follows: TGTGCCAGCAGCCTAGACTCCCCCGTCAGTGTTGAGCAGTACTTC.

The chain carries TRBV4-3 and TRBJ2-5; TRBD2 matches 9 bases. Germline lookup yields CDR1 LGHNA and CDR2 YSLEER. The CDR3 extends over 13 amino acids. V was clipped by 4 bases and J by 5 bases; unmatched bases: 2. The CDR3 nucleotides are TGCGCCAGCAGCCGTCTAGCGGGGGAGACCCAGTACTTC. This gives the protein CASSRLAGETQYF.

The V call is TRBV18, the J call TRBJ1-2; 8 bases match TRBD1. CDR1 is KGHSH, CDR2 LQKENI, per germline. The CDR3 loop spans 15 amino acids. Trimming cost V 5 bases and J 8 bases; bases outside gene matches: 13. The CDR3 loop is CASSENLQGGQGYTF. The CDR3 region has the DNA TGTGCCAGCTCAGAGAACCTACAGGGGGGGCAAGGCTACACCTTC.

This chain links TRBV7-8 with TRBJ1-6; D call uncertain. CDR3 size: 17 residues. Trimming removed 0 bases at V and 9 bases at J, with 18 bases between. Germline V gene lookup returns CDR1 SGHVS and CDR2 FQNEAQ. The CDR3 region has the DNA TGTGCCAGCAGCTTAGCCCCTGTCCTATCGAGGGCTTCACCCCTCCACTTT. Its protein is CASSLAPVLSRASPLHF.

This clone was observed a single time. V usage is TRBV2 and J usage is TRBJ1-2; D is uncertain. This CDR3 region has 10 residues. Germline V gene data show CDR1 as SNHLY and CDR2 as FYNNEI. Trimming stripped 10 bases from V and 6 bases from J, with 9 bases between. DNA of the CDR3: TGTGCCACCGAGAGGAATGGCTACACCTTC. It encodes CATERNGYTF.

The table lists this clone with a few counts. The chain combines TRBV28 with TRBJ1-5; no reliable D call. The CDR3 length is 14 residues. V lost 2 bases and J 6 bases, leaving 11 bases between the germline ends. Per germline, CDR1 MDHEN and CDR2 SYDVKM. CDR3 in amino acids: CASSLMVGSQPQHF. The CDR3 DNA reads TGTGCCAGCAGTTTAATGGTTGGGAGTCAGCCCCAGCATTTT.